The next 7 T cell receptor beta chains were all read from a single sample in a study of cytomegalovirus exposure and HLA in healthy donors. Both 60 Vbeta primers and 13 Jbeta primers went into the PCR. Some clones are missing from TCRdb's copy, which holds only in-frame ones; the method was immunoSEQ multiplex PCR. Here the sample spans tens of thousands of clones, about 84% being singletons. Sequenced material: PBMCs. These receptors were collected from a male donor in good health and CMV-seronegative.

The V gene is TRBV28, the J gene TRBJ1-3, with D unclear. Trimming took 3 bases from V and 4 from J, leaving 4 bases between them. The CDR3 is 12 amino acids. Germline CDR1 MDHEN, CDR2 SYDVKM. CDR3 in DNA: TGTGCCAGCAGTTTCCGGGGAAACACCATATATTTT. Protein: CASSFRGNTIYF.

This CDR3 is CASSPDRGFVEKLFF. In nucleotides, the CDR3 is TGTGCCAGCAGCCCGGACAGGGGTTTTGTTGAAAAACTGTTTTTT. This chain uses TRBV7-2 with TRBJ1-4, with 9 bases identical to TRBD1. CDR3 length: 15 amino acids. Germline V gene sequence: CDR1 SGHTA, CDR2 FQGNSA. Unmatched junction bases numbered 8, after V lost 5 bases and J lost 7 bases.

The chain joins TRBV19 to TRBJ2-1, with TRBD2 identical over 8 bases. Trimming cost V 3 bases and J 0 bases; bases outside gene matches: 4. This CDR3 is built from 16 residues. CDR1 is LNHDA and CDR2 is SQIVND in the germline V gene (reference sequence). CDR3: CASSIIRGGSYNEQFF. The DNA of the CDR3 is TGTGCCAGTAGTATTATCCGGGGGGGCTCCTACAATGAGCAGTTCTTC.

The rearrangement joins TRBV4-3 to TRBJ2-1; 9 nucleotides align to TRBD1. The ends lost 4 bases at V and 9 bases at J; junction bases unmatched: 13. CDR1 and CDR2 from the germline V gene are LGHNA and YSLEER. The CDR3 is made up of 16 amino acids. This chain's CDR3 is CASSRQHGQGMAEQFF. The CDR3 coding sequence is TGCGCCAGCAGCCGCCAACACGGACAGGGGATGGCTGAGCAGTTCTTC.

The chain combines TRBV28 with TRBJ1-2; 9 bases match TRBD1. CDR3 length: 13 residues. Germline CDR1 and CDR2: MDHEN and SYDVKM. The trim removed 6 bases at V and 4 bases at J, leaving 3 bases unmatched. The CDR3 is CASRTGGVYGYTF. The CDR3 DNA reads as TGTGCCAGCAGGACAGGGGGGGTCTATGGCTACACCTTC.

The chain has TRBV10-3 and TRBJ2-2, with 7 bases aligning to TRBD1. The CDR3 runs to 17 residues. Per the germline V gene, CDR1 is ENHRY and CDR2 is SYGVKD. V dropped 1 base and J dropped 3; count of bases not matched to a gene: 8. CDR3 in DNA: TGTGCCATCAGTGAGTACAGGGGCGGCGCGGACACCGGGGAGCTGTTTTTT. Encoded protein: CAISEYRGGADTGELFF.

The genes are TRBV9 and TRBJ2-3; TRBD2 matches at 15 bases. The ends lost 4 bases at V and 2 bases at J; junction bases unmatched: 11. In germline, CDR1 is SGDLS, CDR2 YYNGEE. The CDR3 has 19 amino acids. The CDR3 loop reads CASSLGLAGGRTFTDTQYF. The DNA for the CDR3 is TGTGCCAGCAGCCTGGGACTAGCGGGGGGCCGAACTTTCACAGATACGCAGTATTTT.